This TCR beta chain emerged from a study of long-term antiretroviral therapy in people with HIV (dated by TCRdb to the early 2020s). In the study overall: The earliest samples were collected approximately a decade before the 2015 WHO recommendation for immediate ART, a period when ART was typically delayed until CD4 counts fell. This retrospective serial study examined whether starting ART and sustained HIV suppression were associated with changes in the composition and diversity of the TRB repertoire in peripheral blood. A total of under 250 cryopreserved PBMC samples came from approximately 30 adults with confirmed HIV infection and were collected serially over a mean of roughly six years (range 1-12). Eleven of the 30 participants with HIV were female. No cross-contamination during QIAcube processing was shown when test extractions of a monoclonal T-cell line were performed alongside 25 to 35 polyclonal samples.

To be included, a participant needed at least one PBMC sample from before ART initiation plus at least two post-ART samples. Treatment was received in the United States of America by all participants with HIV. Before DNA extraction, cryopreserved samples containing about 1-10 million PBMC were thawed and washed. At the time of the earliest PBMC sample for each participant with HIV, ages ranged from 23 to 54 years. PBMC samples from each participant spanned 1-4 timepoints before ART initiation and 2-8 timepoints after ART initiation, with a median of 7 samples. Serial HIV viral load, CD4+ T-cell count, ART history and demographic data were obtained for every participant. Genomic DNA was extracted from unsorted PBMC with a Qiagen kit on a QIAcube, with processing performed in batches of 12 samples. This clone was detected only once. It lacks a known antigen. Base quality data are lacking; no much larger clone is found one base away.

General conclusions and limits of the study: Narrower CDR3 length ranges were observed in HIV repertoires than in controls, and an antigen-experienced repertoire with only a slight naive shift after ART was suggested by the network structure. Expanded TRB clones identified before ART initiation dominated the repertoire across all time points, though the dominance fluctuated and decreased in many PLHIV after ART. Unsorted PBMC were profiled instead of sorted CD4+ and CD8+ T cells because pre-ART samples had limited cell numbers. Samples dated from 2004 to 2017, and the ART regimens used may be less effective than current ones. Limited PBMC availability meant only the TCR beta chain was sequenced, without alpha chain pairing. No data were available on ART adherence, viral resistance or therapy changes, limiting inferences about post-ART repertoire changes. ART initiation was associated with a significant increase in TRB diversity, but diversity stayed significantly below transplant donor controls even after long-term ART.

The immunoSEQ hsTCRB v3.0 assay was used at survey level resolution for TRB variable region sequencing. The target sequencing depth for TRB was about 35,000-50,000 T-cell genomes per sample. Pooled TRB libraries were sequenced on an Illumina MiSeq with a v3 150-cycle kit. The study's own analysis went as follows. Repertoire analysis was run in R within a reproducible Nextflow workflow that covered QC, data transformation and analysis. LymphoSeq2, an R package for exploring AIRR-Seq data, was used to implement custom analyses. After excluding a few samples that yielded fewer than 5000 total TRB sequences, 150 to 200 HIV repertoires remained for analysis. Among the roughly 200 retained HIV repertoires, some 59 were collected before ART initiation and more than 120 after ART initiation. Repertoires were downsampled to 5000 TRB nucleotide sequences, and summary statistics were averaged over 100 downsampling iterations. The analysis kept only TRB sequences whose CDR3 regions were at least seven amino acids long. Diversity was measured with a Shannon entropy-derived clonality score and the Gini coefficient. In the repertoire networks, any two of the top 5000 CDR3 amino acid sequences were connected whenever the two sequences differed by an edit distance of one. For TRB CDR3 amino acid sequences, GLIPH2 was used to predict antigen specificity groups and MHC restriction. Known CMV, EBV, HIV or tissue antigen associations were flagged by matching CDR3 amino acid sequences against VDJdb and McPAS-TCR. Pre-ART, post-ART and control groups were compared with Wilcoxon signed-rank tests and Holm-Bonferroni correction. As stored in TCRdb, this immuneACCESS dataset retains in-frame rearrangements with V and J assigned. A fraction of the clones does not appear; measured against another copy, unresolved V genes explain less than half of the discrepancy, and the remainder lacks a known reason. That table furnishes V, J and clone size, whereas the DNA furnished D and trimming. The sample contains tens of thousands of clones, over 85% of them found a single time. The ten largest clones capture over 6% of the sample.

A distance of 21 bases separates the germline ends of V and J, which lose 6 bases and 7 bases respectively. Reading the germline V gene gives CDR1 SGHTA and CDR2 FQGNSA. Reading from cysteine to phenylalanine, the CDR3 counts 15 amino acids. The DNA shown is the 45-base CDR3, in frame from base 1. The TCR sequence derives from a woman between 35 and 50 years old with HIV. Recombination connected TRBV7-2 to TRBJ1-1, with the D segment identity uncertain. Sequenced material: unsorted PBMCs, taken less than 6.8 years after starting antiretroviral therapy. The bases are TGTGCCAGCAGTCGACGGAGGACGGTACTAATTGAAGCTTTCTTT. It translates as CASSRRRTVLIEAFF.